The T cell receptor (beta chain) under discussion was sequenced for a study of blood T cell repertoires in COVID-19. On the study more broadly: Sites in the United States, Italy and Spain provided acute and convalescent COVID-19 samples. The analysed material was cDNA or gDNA that came from T cells, B-cell-depleted T cells, or PBMCs.

This clone was picked up one time. The trim removed 8 bases at V and 6 bases at J, leaving 6 bases unmatched. Germline V gene sequence: CDR1 SNHLY, CDR2 FYNNEI. The CDR3 consists of 13 residues. Study members were between roughly 18 and 89 years old and lived in some 26 US regions. Which cohort a participant joined came from the clinical history participants gave. The table came from immunoSEQ multiplex PCR; TCRdb's copy has only in-frame clones and leaves some out. The sample holds hundreds of thousands of clones; around 91% are singletons and the top ten take 1%. The chain is built from TRBV2 and TRBJ1-5, with 8 nucleotides matching TRBD1. The sequence derives from a man younger than 35 who had recovered from COVID-19. Material: PBMCs or T cells enriched from blood (not recorded which). CDR3 nucleotides: TGTGCCAGCCAAACAGGGGGGCTTCAGCCCCAGCATTTT. Protein: CASQTGGLQPQHF.